This T cell receptor beta chain was obtained from a study of cytomegalovirus exposure and HLA in healthy donors. Turning to the study itself: Out of about 190 million T cells, an earlier analysis found over 100 million unique TCR beta sequences in total.

As regards this clone: Its antigen is unidentified.

PCR was performed using 60 Vbeta and 13 Jbeta primers. The repertoire was sequenced with immunoSEQ multiplex PCR; TCRdb's copy has only in-frame clones and lacks some. The data show about 190,000 clones, about 77% seen once. Study-wide results and caveats: Per published reports, the classifier diagnosed cytomegalovirus status with high specificity and sensitivity. An analysis that came later showed most CMV-associated TCR beta chains appearing HLA-restricted. TCR beta chains numbering some 160 were designated cytomegalovirus-associated.

The CDR3 runs to 16 residues. Sequencing input: PBMCs. The source of this sequence is a man aged 25 to 45 in good health and CMV-seropositive. The J gene is TRBJ2-1, the V gene TRBV12-1; no check of the table's D call, TRBD2, against the DNA was made. TRBV12-1 is reported as a pseudogene. The chain's CDR3 is CASRFLSGRRYNEQFF. DNA of the CDR3: TGTGCCAGCAGGTTTTTAAGCGGGAGAAGGTACAATGAGCAGTTCTTC.